This TCR beta chain was identified during a study of T cells in localized non-small cell lung cancer (dated by TCRdb to about 2020). Describing the broader study: The study analyzed T cell repertoires of around 250 early-stage NSCLC patients, comparing tumors and uninvolved tumor-adjacent lungs. The cohort comprised a few hundred treatment-naïve NSCLC patients with resected, localized lung tumors. The mean age of the NSCLC patients was less than 70 years, with 120 to 150 men and 95 to 110 women.

At diagnosis, tumor, uninvolved tumor-adjacent lung and peripheral blood were collected and then preserved as a mix of FFPE and fresh-frozen material. For TCR repertoire profiling, blood samples were analyzed as peripheral blood mononuclear cells. V and J lose 3 bases and 3 bases, and a span of 9 bases separates them. CDR1 and CDR2, looked up from the germline V gene, are KGHSH and LQKENI. The CDR3 measures 14 amino acids from cysteine to phenylalanine. Of all the DNA, just the CDR3 is kept, 42 bases in frame from base 1. Overall study outcomes, separate from this receptor: Higher blood T cell density associated with longer overall survival, while higher adjacent-lung clonality associated with shorter survival. Because multi-region tumor sequencing was not performed, intratumor heterogeneity could not be ruled out. Of the top 100 tumor clones, a median of 57 were detected in paired uninvolved adjacent lung; around 30 were also among that lung's top 100. Because the study design was exploratory, TCR variables were selected using unadjusted p-values without false-discovery rate correction. Uninvolved tumor-adjacent lung showed the highest T cell clonality, higher than tumor, which suggests more focused antigenic responses in the adjacent lung.

The immunoSEQ Assay was used to sequence TCR beta CDR3 regions from DNA. Processing in the source paper ran as follows. To compute T cell density, TCR beta template counts were normalized to usable DNA, which was estimated by amplifying housekeeping genes. Richness was estimated using the preseqR package, with extrapolation to 400,000 templates for PBMC samples and to 120,000 templates for tissue samples. Clonality was defined as one minus Pielou's evenness. Tissue-enriched TCRs were identified by differential abundance testing using productive amino-acid clonotypes, minimum total count 5 and alpha 0.1. Repertoire overlap between compartments was quantified with the Jaccard Index and Morisita Overlap Index. GLIPH grouped TCR beta CDR3s together with public tetramer-defined viral CDR3s, and a viral motif had to include at least three viral sequences and also show V-gene enrichment. The table was pulled from immuneACCESS by TCRdb, which kept in-frame rearrangements only. Such tables lose some clones; where checked, under half of the loss comes from unresolved V genes, and the rest has no known cause. The V and J calls and clone size come from that table; D and trimming were worked out from the DNA. The sample includes roughly 8,000 clones, with about 90% observed a single time. The ten biggest clones cover 4.6% of the sample.

As to this clone: The antigen it recognizes is unknown. No quality values exist for individual bases; no much larger clone is one base distant.

The source was peripheral blood mononuclear cells, collected before any cancer treatment. This chain joins TRBV18 to TRBJ1-5; TRBD1 is perhaps the D gene, given 5 matching bases. This receptor was identified in a male donor aged 60 or over with stage II lung adenocarcinoma. The encoded CDR3 is CASSPGEANQPQHF. The DNA sequence follows: TGTGCCAGCTCACCGGGGGAGGCCAATCAGCCCCAGCATTTT.